This TCR beta chain came from a study of cytomegalovirus exposure and HLA in healthy donors. Study-wide points: Fewer N-insertions than the roughly 630-donor mean were reportedly shown by an Asian-associated ancestry cluster in a later analysis.

Concerning this clone itself: The antigen is undetermined. The sample carries other DNA sequences with the same CDR3.

The PCR contained 60 Vbeta and 13 Jbeta primers. Sequencing used immunoSEQ multiplex PCR; TCRdb keeps in-frame clones, though not all of them. The profile covers around 110,000 clones, with around 80% appearing a single time and over 4% taken by the ten largest. Germline V gene sequence: CDR1 SGHTA, CDR2 FQGNSA. Trimming removed 1 base at V and 1 base at J, with 4 bases between. The CDR3 is made up of 13 amino acids. Sequenced material: PBMCs. The clonotype originates from a man aged 25-40 years in good health and CMV-seropositive. The rearrangement joins TRBV7-2 to TRBJ1-1; no definite D call. CDR3 sequence reads: CASSLDRNTEAFF. As DNA, the CDR3 is TGTGCCAGCAGCTTAGACAGGAACACTGAAGCTTTCTTT.